These 20 T cell receptor beta chains were sequenced from one sample in a study of blood T cell repertoires in COVID-19. The data were produced by immunoSEQ multiplex PCR, yet TCRdb's version contains in-frame clones alone and is incomplete. The table has about 190,000 clones, around 82% seen once. Sequenced input: PBMCs or T cells enriched from blood (not recorded which). These TCRs come from a woman in her sixties or seventies with acute COVID-19.

V gene TRBV18 combines with J gene TRBJ2-5, with 8 bases lining up with TRBD1. J lost 2 bases, V lost 3 bases, and 5 bases had no gene match. The CDR3 consists of 15 residues. Germline V CDR1 and CDR2: KGHSH, LQKENI. Here the CDR3 DNA reads TGTGCCAGCTCACCCGTGACAGGGGTACAAGAGACCCAGTACTTC. Protein product: CASSPVTGVQETQYF.

V usage is TRBV20-1 and J usage is TRBJ1-5; a possible D gene is TRBD1 (5 bases). CDR3 length equals 10 residues. V was shortened by 6 bases and J by 6 bases, with 6 bases between the two germline ends. Germline V CDR1 and CDR2: DFQATT, SNEGSKA (reference sequence). CDR3 loop: CSAGGQPQHF. CDR3 sequence (DNA): TGCAGTGCCGGGGGTCAGCCCCAGCATTTT.

The rearrangement joins TRBV6-1 to TRBJ1-2; D unclear. The CDR3 spans 15 residues. Trimming pared 2 bases from V and 6 bases from J, leaving 16 bases between. The germline V gene has CDR1 MNHNS and CDR2 SASEGT. CDR3 nucleotides: TGTGCCAGCAGTGAATCAAGGGAGGGATGGAATGGCTACACCTTC. This translates into CASSESREGWNGYTF.

The chain links TRBV19 to TRBJ1-4, with unresolved D. V was clipped by 5 bases and J by 7 bases, with 11 bases between them. Per germline, CDR1 LNHDA and CDR2 SQIVND (reference sequence). The CDR3 contains 13 residues. The CDR3 DNA is TGTGCCAGTAGTGAGGGATGGGGTGAAAAACTGTTTTTT. Its protein product is CASSEGWGEKLFF.

V is TRBV5-8 and J is TRBJ1-2; a weak D match, TRBD1 (5 bases). Looked up from germline, CDR1 is SGHTS and CDR2 is YDEGEE. V shed 4 bases and J shed 4 bases, with 20 bases lying between them. The CDR3 contains 16 residues. CDR3 DNA sequence: TGTGCCAGCAGCGCCGGGACTTCCTCAGGAGGCTATGGCTACACCTTC. Residues: CASSAGTSSGGYGYTF.

This clone was seen only a few times. The gene calls are TRBV4-3 and TRBJ2-1; 9 nucleotides align to TRBD2. Trimming at V came to 4 bases and at J to 4 bases, leaving 11 bases not matched to a gene. This CDR3 is 17 amino acids long. The germline V gene has CDR1 LGHNA and CDR2 YSLEER. In DNA form, the CDR3 reads TGCGCCAGCAGCCTCGGGTTGACTAGCGGATCGTACAATGAGCAGTTCTTC. It translates to CASSLGLTSGSYNEQFF.

The CDR3 loop is CASSTAGEPYEQYV. The CDR3 DNA reads TGTGCCAGTAGTACAGCCGGGGAACCCTACGAGCAGTACGTC. The chain uses TRBV19 and TRBJ2-7, with D possibly matching TRBD2 (5 bases). The CDR3 covers 14 residues. Germline CDR1 reads LNHDA; CDR2 reads SQIVND (reference sequence). V was cut by 4 bases and J by 2 bases, with 12 bases left in between.

The V call is TRBV29-1, the J call TRBJ2-5; D possibly corresponds to TRBD2 (6 bases). Germline V lookup: CDR1 SQVTM, CDR2 ANQGSEA. V gave up 8 bases and J gave up 4 bases, with 14 bases separating them. CDR3 length: 12 residues. CDR3 nucleotides: TGCAGCCTCTCCTCCGGGGGAGAGACCCAGTACTTC. The encoded protein is CSLSSGGETQYF.

The chain combines TRBV25-1 with TRBJ1-2; D is unresolved. This CDR3 is built from 13 residues. V lost 7 bases and J lost 0, with 9 bases in between. The germline CDR1 and CDR2 sequences are MGHDK and SYGVNS. CDR3: CASTSPTNYGYTF. For the CDR3, the DNA is TGTGCCAGCACTAGTCCCACTAACTATGGCTACACCTTC.

There are many counts of this clone. The chain is built from TRBV11-3 and TRBJ2-2; no definite D call. This CDR3 is 13 amino acids long. CDR1 is SGHNT, CDR2 YENEEA, per germline. The germline V and J ends were trimmed by 5 bases and 6 bases, with 10 bases remaining between them. The CDR3 nucleotides read TGTGCCAGCAGCCCCCTAACGGCCGGGGAGCTGTTTTTT. Residues: CASSPLTAGELFF.

The chain has TRBV6-6 and TRBJ1-1; D is ambiguous. The CDR3 is made up of 16 amino acids. Per the germline V gene, CDR1 is MNHNY and CDR2 is SVGAGI (reference sequence). Trimming took 7 bases from V and 0 from J, leaving 18 bases between them. CDR3 protein: CASIITTDGMNTEAFF. The CDR3 DNA follows: TGTGCCAGCATCATAACAACGGACGGGATGAACACTGAAGCTTTCTTT.

The CDR3 loop is CASSRDSYEQYV. The CDR3 DNA is TGTGCCAGCAGCAGGGATTCCTACGAGCAGTACGTC. This sequence joins TRBV2 and TRBJ2-7; D is possibly TRBD1 (5 bases). V lost 6 bases and J 1 base, leaving 7 bases between the germline ends. Germline CDR1 and CDR2: SNHLY and FYNNEI. The CDR3 contains 12 residues.

This sequence joins TRBV4-3 and TRBJ1-3; D may be TRBD1 (5 bases). V dropped 0 bases and J dropped 3 bases, with 6 bases sitting between them. The germline V gene encodes CDR1 LGHNA and CDR2 YSLEER. The CDR3 runs to 14 residues. Written as DNA, the CDR3 is TGCGCCAGCAGCCAAGAGGGGGGTGGAAACACCATATATTTT. Amino acids: CASSQEGGGNTIYF.

The chain recombines TRBV10-3 with TRBJ1-6; D unresolved. From germline, CDR1 is ENHRY and CDR2 SYGVKD. Trimming took off 10 bases at V and 7 bases at J, with 14 bases between the two ends. The CDR3 totals 13 residues. The DNA of the CDR3 is TGTGCCACCAAATCCACAGAAAATTCACCCCTCCACTTT. Residues: CATKSTENSPLHF.

The chain employs TRBV27 and TRBJ2-3; possibly TRBD2 for D (5 bases). V dropped 6 bases and J dropped 5 bases, with 15 bases sitting between them. CDR1 MNHEY and CDR2 SMNVEV come from the germline V gene (reference sequence). CDR3 length: 14 amino acids. DNA of the CDR3: TGTGCCAGCAGGCGGGCTCCCATGGGAGATACGCAGTATTTT. Its translation: CASRRAPMGDTQYF.

Here the CDR3 reads CASSWDRGGTLDEQYF. The DNA for the CDR3 is TGTGCCAGCAGCTGGGACCGGGGGGGGACGTTGGACGAGCAGTACTTC. The V and J genes are TRBV5-8 and TRBJ2-7; 8 positions agree with TRBD2. There are 16 residues in the CDR3. CDR1 SGHTS and CDR2 YDEGEE come from the germline V gene. With 3 bases clipped from V and 5 bases from J, the junction kept 13 bases outside the gene matches.

This sequence joins TRBV4-3 and TRBJ1-5; D gene ambiguous. In germline, CDR1 is LGHNA, CDR2 YSLEER. V lost 0 bases and J lost 4, with 16 bases in between. The length of the CDR3 is 17 residues. For the CDR3, the DNA is TGCGCCAGCAGCCAAGATCGCGTGAGGGTGGTGAATCAGCCCCAGCATTTT. Translating gives CASSQDRVRVVNQPQHF.

V gene TRBV5-5 combines with J gene TRBJ1-1; 8 bases map to TRBD1. V was clipped by 4 bases and J by 1 base; unmatched bases: 9. The CDR3 sequence is 16 residues long. In germline, CDR1 is SGHKS, CDR2 YYEKEE (reference sequence). CDR3 in amino acids: CASSQRQGSSNTEAFF. The CDR3 DNA reads TGTGCCAGCAGCCAAAGACAGGGGAGTTCGAACACTGAAGCTTTCTTT.

V usage is TRBV9 and J usage is TRBJ2-5; a weak D match, TRBD1 (6 bases). The V gene lost 0 bases and the J gene lost 5 bases, with 14 bases spanning the gap. The CDR3 contains 15 residues. Germline V gene lookup returns CDR1 SGDLS and CDR2 YYNGEE. The CDR3 DNA reads as TGTGCCAGCAGCGTAGGGACAGCCCAGCGGGAGACCCAGTACTTC. Encoded protein: CASSVGTAQRETQYF.

This clone appeared once. The V gene is TRBV27, the J gene TRBJ2-3; 7 bases are shared with TRBD1. CDR1 and CDR2 from the germline V gene are MNHEY and SMNVEV (reference sequence). CDR3 length: 17 residues. The V gene end was trimmed by 4 bases and the J gene end by 0 bases; junction bases not matched to a gene: 10. The CDR3 is CASSSYLGQRSTDTQYF. The CDR3 DNA reads TGTGCCAGCAGTTCCTATCTGGGACAGAGAAGCACAGATACGCAGTATTTT.